This is a list of T cell receptor beta chains from one sample in a study of beta chain features in type 1 diabetes. Sequenced by immunoSEQ multiplex PCR; TCRdb stores in-frame clones only, minus some. The sample carries approximately 250,000 clones, roughly a tenth recorded once. The sequenced sample consisted of naive CD4+ T cells from blood. The receptors shown here come from a man aged 30 to 39 with type 1 diabetes. The CDR3 runs from the conserved cysteine through the conserved F or W. A D gene is named only where the DNA matches it firmly. Not all rows give a size; the values are once, few, many and, for expanded clones, a class.

j_call: TRBJ1-5; v_call: TRBV30; clone_size: .; d_call: .; cdr3_aa: CAWSVTQGRNQPQHF; cdr3_nt: TGTGCCTGGAGTGTCACACAGGGCCGCAATCAGCCCCAGCATTTT
j_call: TRBJ2-3; v_call: TRBV28; clone_size: .; d_call: TRBD2; cdr3_aa: CASRGADTQYF; cdr3_nt: TGTGCCAGTCGGGGGGCAGATACGCAGTATTTT
j_call: TRBJ2-3; v_call: TRBV30; clone_size: .; d_call: .; cdr3_aa: CAWSVMWGGDDTQYF; cdr3_nt: TGTGCCTGGAGTGTAATGTGGGGGGGCGATGATACGCAGTATTTT
j_call: TRBJ2-7; v_call: TRBV10-3; clone_size: few; d_call: TRBD1; cdr3_aa: CAISDGTGYAEQYF; cdr3_nt: TGTGCCATCAGTGATGGGACAGGGTATGCCGAGCAGTACTTC
j_call: TRBJ2-1; v_call: TRBV4-2; clone_size: few; d_call: .; cdr3_aa: CASSQVTGPYNEQFF; cdr3_nt: TGTGCCAGCAGCCAAGTTACAGGACCCTACAATGAGCAGTTCTTC
j_call: TRBJ2-1; v_call: TRBV28; clone_size: .; d_call: .; cdr3_aa: CASTRGGASSYNEQFF; cdr3_nt: TGTGCCAGCACCCGTGGAGGGGCTAGCTCCTACAATGAGCAGTTCTTC
j_call: TRBJ2-5; v_call: TRBV15; clone_size: .; d_call: .; cdr3_aa: CATSRLSGGVRETQYF; cdr3_nt: TGTGCCACCAGCAGGCTCTCCGGAGGGGTAAGGGAGACCCAGTACTTC
j_call: TRBJ1-5; v_call: TRBV4-1; clone_size: .; d_call: .; cdr3_aa: CASSHVRVLPSNQPQHF; cdr3_nt: TGCGCCAGCAGCCATGTGAGGGTATTGCCGAGCAATCAGCCCCAGCATTTT
j_call: TRBJ2-3; v_call: TRBV7-8; clone_size: few; d_call: .; cdr3_aa: CASSLNRQPTDTQYF; cdr3_nt: TGTGCCAGCAGTCTTAACAGGCAGCCCACAGATACGCAGTATTTT
j_call: TRBJ2-5; v_call: TRBV6-4; clone_size: .; d_call: .; cdr3_aa: CASSDVAGTQYF; cdr3_nt: TGTGCCAGCAGTGACGTAGCCGGGACCCAGTACTTC
j_call: TRBJ1-2; v_call: TRBV10-3; clone_size: few; d_call: .; cdr3_aa: CAISGTANGYTF; cdr3_nt: TGTGCCATCAGTGGCACAGCCAATGGCTACACCTTC
j_call: TRBJ1-1; v_call: TRBV6-1; clone_size: .; d_call: TRBD1; cdr3_aa: CASRQGPNTEAFF; cdr3_nt: TGTGCCAGCCGACAGGGGCCGAACACTGAAGCTTTCTTT
j_call: TRBJ2-2; v_call: TRBV10-3; clone_size: .; d_call: TRBD1; cdr3_aa: CAIKGARQDTGELFF; cdr3_nt: TGTGCCATCAAGGGGGCTAGGCAAGATACCGGGGAGCTGTTTTTT
j_call: TRBJ2-6; v_call: TRBV10-3; clone_size: .; d_call: .; cdr3_aa: CAITANPSLSGANVLTF; cdr3_nt: TGTGCCATCACCGCTAATCCCTCCCTTTCTGGGGCCAACGTCCTGACTTTC
j_call: TRBJ1-4; v_call: TRBV2; clone_size: few; d_call: TRBD1; cdr3_aa: CASTGTVKEKLFF; cdr3_nt: TGTGCCAGCACCGGGACAGTGAAGGAAAAACTGTTTTTT
j_call: TRBJ2-1; v_call: TRBV7-2; clone_size: few; d_call: TRBD1; cdr3_aa: CASSSEDRVGNEQFF; cdr3_nt: TGTGCCAGCAGCTCTGAAGACAGGGTGGGCAATGAGCAGTTCTTC
j_call: TRBJ1-2; v_call: TRBV6-6; clone_size: .; d_call: TRBD1; cdr3_aa: CASSETGYGGGYTF; cdr3_nt: TGTGCCAGCAGCGAGACAGGGTATGGAGGTGGCTACACCTTC
j_call: TRBJ2-7; v_call: TRBV4-3; clone_size: .; d_call: TRBD1; cdr3_aa: CASSQDLVGAGGFYEQYF; cdr3_nt: TGCGCCAGCAGCCAAGATCTCGTCGGGGCAGGGGGCTTCTACGAGCAGTACTTC
j_call: TRBJ2-5; v_call: TRBV19; clone_size: .; d_call: .; cdr3_aa: CASSSTVQETQYF; cdr3_nt: TGTGCCAGTAGCTCGACAGTACAAGAGACCCAGTACTTC
j_call: TRBJ1-3; v_call: TRBV29-1; clone_size: .; d_call: TRBD1; cdr3_aa: CSVGGQPSNTIYF; cdr3_nt: TGCAGCGTGGGGGGACAGCCCTCAAACACCATATATTTT
j_call: TRBJ1-4; v_call: TRBV7-2; clone_size: .; d_call: .; cdr3_aa: CASSFDSHNEKLFF; cdr3_nt: TGTGCCAGCAGCTTCGATAGCCATAATGAAAAACTGTTTTTT
j_call: TRBJ1-2; v_call: TRBV11-1; clone_size: few; d_call: .; cdr3_aa: CASSTRGHGYTF; cdr3_nt: TGTGCCAGCAGCACCAGGGGACATGGCTACACCTTC
j_call: TRBJ1-1; v_call: TRBV5-4; clone_size: .; d_call: TRBD1; cdr3_aa: CASTQGVAMNTEAFF; cdr3_nt: TGTGCCAGCACCCAGGGGGTCGCTATGAACACTGAAGCTTTCTTT
j_call: TRBJ2-7; v_call: TRBV5-5; clone_size: few; d_call: .; cdr3_aa: CASSSGLTYEQYF; cdr3_nt: TGTGCCAGCAGCTCGGGTCTGACTTACGAGCAGTACTTC
j_call: TRBJ2-5; v_call: TRBV9; clone_size: few; d_call: .; cdr3_aa: CASSVSVRETQYF; cdr3_nt: TGTGCCAGCAGCGTTAGCGTTAGGGAGACCCAGTACTTC
j_call: TRBJ2-5; v_call: TRBV7-3; clone_size: .; d_call: TRBD2; cdr3_aa: CASSLRSPAGEGTQYF; cdr3_nt: TGTGCCAGCAGCTTAAGATCCCCAGCGGGGGAGGGGACCCAGTACTTC
j_call: TRBJ2-3; v_call: TRBV6-5; clone_size: few; d_call: .; cdr3_aa: CASSYSRGDTDTQYF; cdr3_nt: TGTGCCAGCAGTTATTCTCGGGGAGACACAGATACGCAGTATTTT
j_call: TRBJ1-4; v_call: TRBV4-1; clone_size: .; d_call: TRBD1; cdr3_aa: CASSQHRRTGKKIMTEKLFF; cdr3_nt: TGCGCCAGCAGCCAACACCGCCGGACAGGGAAGAAAATAATGACGGAAAAACTGTTTTTT
j_call: TRBJ1-1; v_call: TRBV2; clone_size: .; d_call: .; cdr3_aa: CASSEGARPGTEAFF; cdr3_nt: TGTGCCAGCAGTGAGGGGGCCCGACCGGGTACTGAAGCTTTCTTT
j_call: TRBJ1-1; v_call: TRBV6-5; clone_size: .; d_call: .; cdr3_aa: CASSYVENTEAFF; cdr3_nt: TGTGCCAGCAGTTACGTAGAAAACACTGAAGCTTTCTTT
j_call: TRBJ2-2; v_call: TRBV5-6; clone_size: .; d_call: .; cdr3_aa: CASSHGPPLSEGELFF; cdr3_nt: TGTGCCAGCAGCCATGGCCCGCCCCTTTCGGAGGGGGAGCTGTTTTTT
j_call: TRBJ2-7; v_call: TRBV5-6; clone_size: few; d_call: TRBD2; cdr3_aa: CASSLGLAAAYEQYF; cdr3_nt: TGTGCCAGCAGCTTAGGACTAGCGGCCGCCTACGAGCAGTACTTC
j_call: TRBJ2-7; v_call: TRBV6-6; clone_size: .; d_call: .; cdr3_aa: CASSYGAGTYEQYF; cdr3_nt: TGTGCCAGCAGTTACGGGGCAGGCACCTACGAGCAGTACTTC
j_call: TRBJ2-3; v_call: TRBV4-3; clone_size: few; d_call: .; cdr3_aa: CASSQSPGADTQYF; cdr3_nt: TGCGCCAGCAGCCAATCCCCCGGGGCAGATACGCAGTATTTT
j_call: TRBJ1-6; v_call: TRBV19; clone_size: .; d_call: TRBD1; cdr3_aa: CASRSRDRDIHF; cdr3_nt: TGTGCCAGCCGATCCCGGGACAGGGATATCCACTTT
j_call: TRBJ2-3; v_call: TRBV6-5; clone_size: .; d_call: TRBD2; cdr3_aa: CASSYDGGGLFYTQYF; cdr3_nt: TGTGCCAGCAGTTACGATGGCGGGGGGCTTTTCTATACGCAGTATTTT
j_call: TRBJ1-4; v_call: TRBV7-2; clone_size: few; d_call: TRBD1; cdr3_aa: CASSMRTGDEKLFF; cdr3_nt: TGTGCCAGCAGCATGAGGACAGGGGATGAAAAACTGTTTTTT
j_call: TRBJ2-4; v_call: TRBV4-3; clone_size: .; d_call: .; cdr3_aa: CASSQLNGQQYF; cdr3_nt: TGCGCCAGCAGCCAACTAAATGGACAGCAGTACTTC
j_call: TRBJ2-2; v_call: TRBV6-6; clone_size: .; d_call: TRBD1; cdr3_aa: CASSTQGARTGELFF; cdr3_nt: TGTGCCAGCAGCACACAGGGGGCCCGGACCGGGGAGCTGTTTTTT
j_call: TRBJ1-4; v_call: TRBV2; clone_size: .; d_call: .; cdr3_aa: CASSPDSPTNEKLFF; cdr3_nt: TGTGCCAGCAGTCCTGACAGCCCAACTAATGAAAAACTGTTTTTT
j_call: TRBJ2-5; v_call: TRBV28; clone_size: .; d_call: TRBD2; cdr3_aa: CASARGGQETQYF; cdr3_nt: TGTGCCAGCGCCCGCGGGGGCCAAGAGACCCAGTACTTC
j_call: TRBJ1-2; v_call: TRBV28; clone_size: .; d_call: TRBD1; cdr3_aa: CASSAPGGQGLYGYTF; cdr3_nt: TGTGCCAGCAGCGCGCCCGGAGGACAGGGTCTATATGGCTACACCTTC
j_call: TRBJ1-5; v_call: TRBV29-1; clone_size: many; d_call: TRBD1; cdr3_aa: CSVVDRSNQPQHF; cdr3_nt: TGCAGCGTTGTGGACAGGAGCAATCAGCCCCAGCATTTT
j_call: TRBJ1-2; v_call: TRBV4-3; clone_size: few; d_call: .; cdr3_aa: CASSQVYSKNYGYTF; cdr3_nt: TGCGCCAGCAGCCAAGTTTATTCTAAAAACTATGGCTACACCTTC
j_call: TRBJ2-5; v_call: TRBV4-3; clone_size: .; d_call: TRBD2; cdr3_aa: CASSQDSIRGGTQYF; cdr3_nt: TGCGCCAGCAGCCAAGATTCTATCCGGGGGGGGACCCAGTACTTC
j_call: TRBJ1-6; v_call: TRBV27; clone_size: few; d_call: TRBD1; cdr3_aa: CASSLRPGQINSPLHF; cdr3_nt: TGTGCCAGCAGCCTAAGGCCGGGACAGATTAATTCACCCCTCCACTTT
j_call: TRBJ2-5; v_call: TRBV9; clone_size: .; d_call: TRBD1; cdr3_aa: CASSSGTGRETQYF; cdr3_nt: TGTGCCAGCAGCTCCGGGACAGGTAGAGAGACCCAGTACTTC
j_call: TRBJ2-7; v_call: TRBV2; clone_size: .; d_call: .; cdr3_aa: CASSVPTLDGDYEQYF; cdr3_nt: TGTGCCAGCAGTGTTCCTACCTTGGACGGGGACTACGAGCAGTACTTC
j_call: TRBJ2-2; v_call: TRBV11-3; clone_size: .; d_call: .; cdr3_aa: CASSLGWGDDTGELFF; cdr3_nt: TGTGCCAGCAGCTTAGGGTGGGGGGACGACACCGGGGAGCTGTTTTTT
j_call: TRBJ2-3; v_call: TRBV11-1; clone_size: .; d_call: .; cdr3_aa: CASSLGGGTDTQYF; cdr3_nt: TGTGCCAGCAGCTTAGGCGGAGGCACAGATACGCAGTATTTT
j_call: TRBJ2-1; v_call: TRBV7-8; clone_size: .; d_call: .; cdr3_aa: CASRFKGANEQFF; cdr3_nt: TGTGCCAGCAGGTTTAAGGGAGCGAATGAGCAGTTCTTC
j_call: TRBJ2-2; v_call: TRBV11-2; clone_size: few; d_call: .; cdr3_aa: CASSPGLDTGELFF; cdr3_nt: TGTGCCAGCAGCCCGGGACTCGACACCGGGGAGCTGTTTTTT